Listed below are T cell receptor beta chains from one sample, sequenced in a study of human T cells and chemical hapten exposure. TCRdb independently ran MiXCR on the RACE reads; one entry per CDR3 protein. The data hold some 350,000 distinct CDR3 sequences, with about 6% observed a single time. The source was whole blood, collected in connection with sensitization to the hapten diphenylcyclopropenone (DPC). Receptors originate from a woman between 18 and 29 years old with alopecia areata. Some clones in this sample may be carry-over from other donors' samples. The CDR3 runs from the conserved cysteine through the conserved F or W. Fields, in order: D gene, CDR3 length, J gene, V gene, clone size, CDR3 protein, CDR3 DNA. D genes are given only for firm matches. Rows may omit the clone size; those that give it use once, few, many or a size class.

d_gene: TRBD2
len: 13
j_gene: TRBJ2-1
v_gene: TRBV12-3/TRBV12-4
abundance: few
CDR3aa: CASSPRTSLEQFF
CDR3nt: TGTGCCAGCAGTCCCAGGACTAGTTTGGAGCAGTTCTTC

d_gene: .
len: 15
j_gene: TRBJ1-1
v_gene: TRBV27
abundance: many
CDR3aa: CASSLISDGSTEAFF
CDR3nt: TGTGCCAGCAGTTTAATTTCTGACGGATCCACTGAAGCTTTCTTT

d_gene: .
len: 13
j_gene: TRBJ2-7
v_gene: TRBV29-1
abundance: .
CDR3aa: CSVRAGPSYEQYF
CDR3nt: TGCAGCGTTCGGGCAGGACCCTCCTACGAGCAGTACTTC

d_gene: TRBD2
len: 15
j_gene: TRBJ2-3
v_gene: TRBV5-1
abundance: many
CDR3aa: CASSQLLAGSDTQYF
CDR3nt: TGCGCCAGCAGCCAACTCCTAGCGGGGTCAGATACGCAGTATTTT

d_gene: .
len: 15
j_gene: TRBJ2-7
v_gene: TRBV24-1
abundance: few
CDR3aa: CATSDFGEKFTRQYF
CDR3nt: TGTGCCACCAGTGATTTTGGGGAGAAGTTTACGAGGCAGTACTTC

d_gene: .
len: 12
j_gene: TRBJ1-3
v_gene: TRBV4-2
abundance: many
CDR3aa: CASSQVRNTIYF
CDR3nt: TGTGCCAGCAGCCAAGTGAGAAACACCATATATTTT

d_gene: TRBD2
len: 16
j_gene: TRBJ2-7
v_gene: TRBV6-1
abundance: .
CDR3aa: CASSDPAGGSSYEQYF
CDR3nt: TGTGCCAGCAGTGACCCAGCGGGGGGTAGCTCCTACGAGCAGTACTTC

d_gene: .
len: 16
j_gene: TRBJ1-5
v_gene: TRBV7-2
abundance: many
CDR3aa: CASSLVGQYSNQPQHF
CDR3nt: TGTGCCAGCAGCTTAGTCGGACAGTATAGCAATCAGCCCCAGCATTTT

d_gene: .
len: 14
j_gene: TRBJ2-1
v_gene: TRBV7-2
abundance: .
CDR3aa: CASSLEGGWNEQFF
CDR3nt: TGTGCCAGCAGCTTAGAAGGGGGGTGGAATGAGCAGTTCTTC

d_gene: .
len: 11
j_gene: TRBJ1-2
v_gene: TRBV20-1
abundance: .
CDR3aa: CSAKFGYGYTF
CDR3nt: TGCAGTGCCAAGTTCGGCTATGGCTACACCTTC

d_gene: .
len: 14
j_gene: TRBJ2-5
v_gene: TRBV7-9
abundance: many
CDR3aa: CASRDGGREETQYF
CDR3nt: TGTGCCAGCAGGGACGGCGGACGGGAAGAGACCCAGTACTTC

d_gene: .
len: 13
j_gene: TRBJ2-7
v_gene: TRBV14
abundance: many
CDR3aa: CASSPRGGYEQYF
CDR3nt: TGTGCCAGCAGCCCCCGGGGCGGGTACGAGCAGTACTTC

d_gene: .
len: 16
j_gene: TRBJ1-2
v_gene: TRBV4-2
abundance: many
CDR3aa: CASSQDPRQIYYGYTF
CDR3nt: TGTGCCAGCAGCCAAGATCCCCGCCAGATCTACTATGGCTACACCTTC

d_gene: TRBD1
len: 15
j_gene: TRBJ2-4
v_gene: TRBV6-2/TRBV6-3
abundance: .
CDR3aa: CASRGTGGRENIQYF
CDR3nt: TGTGCCAGCAGGGGGACAGGGGGCCGAGAAAACATTCAGTACTTC

d_gene: .
len: 13
j_gene: TRBJ2-3
v_gene: TRBV5-1
abundance: many
CDR3aa: CASSVSGTDTQYF
CDR3nt: TGCGCCAGCAGCGTTAGCGGCACAGATACGCAGTATTTT

d_gene: TRBD2
len: 19
j_gene: TRBJ2-4
v_gene: TRBV28
abundance: few
CDR3aa: CASSLALAGGLLAKNIQYF
CDR3nt: TGTGCCAGCAGTTTAGCACTAGCGGGGGGGCTCCTAGCCAAAAACATTCAGTACTTC

d_gene: .
len: 13
j_gene: TRBJ2-3
v_gene: TRBV27
abundance: .
CDR3aa: CASSLDRSNTQYF
CDR3nt: TGTGCCAGCAGTTTAGACAGATCCAATACGCAGTATTTT

d_gene: .
len: 14
j_gene: TRBJ2-7
v_gene: TRBV7-9
abundance: .
CDR3aa: CASSLAQGFYEQYF
CDR3nt: TGTGCCAGCAGCTTAGCTCAGGGATTCTACGAGCAGTACTTC

d_gene: .
len: 14
j_gene: TRBJ2-3
v_gene: TRBV20-1
abundance: .
CDR3aa: CSAVIRGPTDTQYF
CDR3nt: TGCAGTGCTGTAATCAGGGGACCCACAGATACGCAGTATTTT

d_gene: .
len: 13
j_gene: TRBJ2-4
v_gene: TRBV11-2
abundance: .
CDR3aa: CASSLDLKTTIHF
CDR3nt: TGTGCCAGCAGCTTAGATCTGAAGACAACGATTCACTTC

d_gene: .
len: 18
j_gene: TRBJ2-2
v_gene: TRBV5-1
abundance: .
CDR3aa: CASSFQFRDRIDTRELFF
CDR3nt: TGCGCCAGCAGCTTCCAATTCAGGGACCGAATCGACACCAGGGAGCTGTTTTTT

d_gene: .
len: 15
j_gene: TRBJ2-3
v_gene: TRBV5-1
abundance: .
CDR3aa: CASSLAGYSTDTQYF
CDR3nt: TGCGCCAGCAGCTTGGCGGGGTATAGCACAGATACGCAGTATTTT

d_gene: TRBD1
len: 13
j_gene: TRBJ2-3
v_gene: TRBV2
abundance: .
CDR3aa: CASSHTGADTQYF
CDR3nt: TGTGCCAGCAGTCATACAGGGGCAGATACGCAGTATTTT

d_gene: .
len: 15
j_gene: TRBJ2-5
v_gene: TRBV6-1
abundance: few
CDR3aa: CASSVLRDGGETQYF
CDR3nt: TGTGCCAGCAGTGTCCTCCGGGACGGCGGAGAGACCCAGTACTTC

d_gene: TRBD2
len: 15
j_gene: TRBJ2-1
v_gene: TRBV6-5
abundance: few
CDR3aa: CASSYAGGPYNEQFF
CDR3nt: TGTGCCAGCAGTTACGCGGGGGGGCCCTACAATGAGCAGTTCTTC

d_gene: .
len: 17
j_gene: TRBJ2-1
v_gene: TRBV5-5
abundance: few
CDR3aa: CASSLRGGAAILNEQFF
CDR3nt: TGTGCCAGCAGCTTGAGAGGGGGGGCCGCTATACTAAATGAGCAGTTCTTC

d_gene: .
len: 18
j_gene: TRBJ1-1
v_gene: TRBV21-1
abundance: many
CDR3aa: CASSKAVATGDEGTEAFF
CDR3nt: TGTGCCAGCAGCAAAGCGGTAGCGACAGGGGATGAAGGCACTGAAGCTTTCTTT

d_gene: .
len: 15
j_gene: TRBJ2-1
v_gene: TRBV20-1
abundance: .
CDR3aa: CSATDISSLPNEQFF
CDR3nt: TGCAGTGCCACGGACATCTCCTCCCTCCCCAATGAGCAGTTCTTC

d_gene: .
len: 12
j_gene: TRBJ2-5
v_gene: TRBV7-9
abundance: .
CDR3aa: CASSIQDETQYF
CDR3nt: TGTGCCAGCAGCATCCAGGACGAGACCCAGTACTTC

d_gene: .
len: 14
j_gene: TRBJ2-2
v_gene: TRBV18
abundance: .
CDR3aa: CASSPQGPTGELFF
CDR3nt: TGTGCCAGCTCACCACAGGGTCCCACCGGGGAGCTGTTTTTT

d_gene: .
len: 15
j_gene: TRBJ2-5
v_gene: TRBV6-2/TRBV6-3
abundance: .
CDR3aa: CASSYSGLEAETQYF
CDR3nt: TGTGCCAGCAGTTACTCAGGCCTCGAGGCGGAGACCCAGTACTTC

d_gene: .
len: 14
j_gene: TRBJ2-3
v_gene: TRBV20-1
abundance: few
CDR3aa: CSATPGSDIDTQYF
CDR3nt: TGCAGTGCCACGCCAGGGTCTGATATTGATACGCAGTATTTT

d_gene: TRBD2
len: 15
j_gene: TRBJ2-5
v_gene: TRBV11-2
abundance: many
CDR3aa: CASSLDRGGTETQYF
CDR3nt: TGTGCCAGCAGCTTAGATCGCGGGGGTACAGAGACCCAGTACTTC

d_gene: .
len: 12
j_gene: TRBJ2-5
v_gene: TRBV29-1
abundance: few
CDR3aa: CSVSQSQETQYF
CDR3nt: TGCAGCGTTTCACAGTCTCAAGAGACCCAGTACTTC

d_gene: .
len: 11
j_gene: TRBJ2-1
v_gene: TRBV20-1
abundance: few
CDR3aa: CSAESYNEQFF
CDR3nt: TGCAGTGCAGAATCCTACAATGAGCAGTTCTTC

d_gene: TRBD2
len: 17
j_gene: TRBJ2-3
v_gene: TRBV7-2
abundance: few
CDR3aa: CASSWAEAGADTDTQYF
CDR3nt: TGTGCCAGCAGCTGGGCCGAAGCGGGGGCCGACACAGATACGCAGTATTTT

d_gene: .
len: 12
j_gene: TRBJ1-2
v_gene: TRBV20-1
abundance: few
CDR3aa: CSARTDFYGYTF
CDR3nt: TGCAGTGCCCGGACCGATTTTTATGGCTACACCTTC

d_gene: .
len: 15
j_gene: TRBJ2-5
v_gene: TRBV25-1
abundance: .
CDR3aa: CASGPGSGPQETQYF
CDR3nt: TGTGCCAGCGGCCCCGGGTCAGGCCCTCAAGAGACCCAGTACTTC